These 10 T cell receptor beta chains came from one sample sequenced in a study of response to subunit inactivated influenza vaccine. TCRdb passed the RT-PCR reads through MiXCR, listing each CDR3 protein once. The sample contains 400,000 to 650,000 distinct CDR3 sequences, approximately 7.2% of which appear only once. The sample consisted of PBMCs from blood, taken less than 25 months after vaccination. The receptors shown here come from a man aged 50-75 years who received an inactivated influenza vaccine.

This clonotype was recorded a few times. The V call is TRBV3-1, the J call TRBJ1-6; D possibly corresponds to TRBD1 (5 bases). This CDR3 spans 14 amino acids. V lost 3 bases and J lost 7, with 10 bases in between. Germline CDR1 is LGHDT and CDR2 is YNNKEL (reference sequence). CDR3 protein: CASSQLGENSPLHF. In nucleotides, the CDR3 is TGTGCCAGCAGCCAGTTAGGGGAAAATTCACCCCTCCACTTT.

The chain is built from TRBV24-1 and TRBJ1-3; D is possibly TRBD1 (5 bases). The CDR3 consists of 16 residues. The V gene lost 2 bases and the J gene lost 2 bases, with 12 bases spanning the gap. Germline-derived CDR1 and CDR2 are KGHDR and SFDVKD. CDR3 loop: CATSDSDSSAGNTIYF. The CDR3 region has the DNA TGTGCCACCAGTGATTCCGACAGTTCGGCTGGAAACACCATATATTTT.

A few counts support this clonotype. The chain carries TRBV5-1 and TRBJ2-2; 8 bases line up with TRBD1. CDR3 length equals 16 residues. The V and J ends lost 2 bases and 0 bases, in that order; junction bases with no gene match: 3. Germline V gene sequence: CDR1 SGHRS, CDR2 YFSETQ. The CDR3 loop reads CASSFWGQANTGELFF. DNA of the CDR3: TGCGCCAGCAGCTTTTGGGGACAGGCGAACACCGGGGAGCTGTTTTTT.

A few counts support this clonotype. This chain joins TRBV24-1 and TRBJ2-1; D ambiguous. CDR3 length: 12 residues. V lost 3 bases, J lost 8 bases, and 7 bases lay in between. Germline-derived CDR1 and CDR2 are KGHDR and SFDVKD. Here the CDR3 DNA reads TGTGCCACCAGTGATCATGGTTATGAGCAGTTCTTC. Its translation: CATSDHGYEQFF.

V usage is TRBV3-1 and J usage is TRBJ2-1; D is uncertain. CDR3 length equals 13 residues. V lost 2 bases and J lost 12, with 14 bases in between. CDR1 and CDR2 (germline): LGHDT, YNNKEL (reference sequence). CDR3 residues: CASSQIVGHPQFF. The CDR3 DNA reads as TGTGCCAGCAGCCAAATTGTAGGGCATCCGCAGTTCTTC.

This clonotype has only a few counts. V and J are TRBV11-1 and TRBJ1-2, with D tentatively TRBD1 (5 bases). V lost 1 base to trimming and J lost 0 bases, with 18 bases between them. The CDR3 is 18 residues long. Germline lookup yields CDR1 SGHAT and CDR2 FQDESV (reference sequence). This chain's CDR3 is CASSLEFGEGQANYGYTF. The CDR3 DNA sequence: TGTGCCAGCAGCTTAGAATTCGGAGAGGGGCAAGCTAACTATGGCTACACCTTC.

This clonotype was picked up many times. This chain links TRBV25-1 with TRBJ1-2, with a weak D call TRBD1 (5 bases). Trimming left V 2 bases short and J 3 bases short, with 7 bases between. The CDR3 covers 13 residues. CDR1 MGHDK and CDR2 SYGVNS come from the germline V gene. CDR3 sequence: CASSEQGHYGYTF. The CDR3 coding sequence is TGTGCCAGCAGTGAACAGGGTCACTATGGCTACACCTTC.

This clonotype was found a few times. The chain links TRBV24-1 to TRBJ2-1; 10 bases align to TRBD2. The CDR3 consists of 16 residues. The germline CDR1 and CDR2 sequences are KGHDR and SFDVKD. V lost 2 bases, J lost 8 bases, and 8 bases stayed unmatched. DNA of the CDR3: TGTGCCACCAGTGATTCAGCGGGAGGGGTTTTTGATGAGCAGTTCTTC. It codes for CATSDSAGGVFDEQFF.

The chain joins TRBV11-1 to TRBJ2-1; the D gene is possibly TRBD2 (7 bases). The CDR3 extends over 15 amino acids. Germline V gives CDR1 SGHAT, CDR2 FQDESV (reference sequence). The ends were cut back, 5 bases at V and 7 bases at J, with 18 bases in the middle. CDR3 protein: CASSLLGGAGNEQFF. DNA for the CDR3: TGTGCCAGCAGCCTTCTGGGGGGGGCTGGAAATGAGCAGTTCTTC. Variable domain in full (rest from reference TRBV11-1 and TRBJ2-1): EAEVAQSPRYKITEKSQAVAFWCDPISGHATLYWYRQILGQGPELLVQFQDESVVDDSQLPKDRFSAERLKGVDSTLKIQPAELGDSAMYLCASSLLGGAGNEQFFGPGTRLTVL.

This clonotype turned up a few times. V usage is TRBV29-1 and J usage is TRBJ2-7; D remains unclear. Germline CDR1 SQVTM, CDR2 ANQGSEA. The CDR3 spans 12 residues. Trimming pared 7 bases from V and 3 bases from J, leaving 13 bases between. This CDR3 is CSAGRSYYEQYF. The CDR3 DNA follows: TGCAGCGCCGGTCGCTCTTACTACGAGCAGTACTTC.